This TCR beta chain derives from a study of T cell repertoires in cytomegalovirus infection. Study overall: Epitope selection comprised recently identified HLA-C-restricted CMV epitopes and well-studied HLA-B-restricted CMV epitopes. Both a matching HLA type and CMV infection were indicated by public TCR beta signatures. Study-level findings and limits: Identification of carriers of CMV plus the relevant HLA was achieved through cumulative public TCR beta family frequency. There were HLA-C-restricted CMV-specific TCR beta clonotypes dominating the ex vivo response.

This CDR3 region has 16 residues. The germline V gene encodes CDR1 LGHNA and CDR2 YSLEER. Deletions cut 4 bases from V and 0 bases from J, with 12 bases between. Of note for this clonotype: Its cognate antigen is unknown.

MiXCR, run by TCRdb on the reads, gives a single entry per CDR3 protein. The sample contains 380,000 or so distinct CDR3 sequences, roughly 34% of which appear only once. The sequence derives from a human donor in good health (CMV status not recorded). Some clones in this sample may be carry-over from other donors' samples. This specimen was cultured PBMCs, taken from culture after CMV antigen stimulation. The rearrangement uses TRBV4-3 and TRBJ2-2, with a possible D match to TRBD2 (6 bases). In nucleotides, the CDR3 is TGCGCCAGCAGCCCCTTAGCGGAGTCGAACACCGGGGAGCTGTTTTTT. This codes for CASSPLAESNTGELFF.